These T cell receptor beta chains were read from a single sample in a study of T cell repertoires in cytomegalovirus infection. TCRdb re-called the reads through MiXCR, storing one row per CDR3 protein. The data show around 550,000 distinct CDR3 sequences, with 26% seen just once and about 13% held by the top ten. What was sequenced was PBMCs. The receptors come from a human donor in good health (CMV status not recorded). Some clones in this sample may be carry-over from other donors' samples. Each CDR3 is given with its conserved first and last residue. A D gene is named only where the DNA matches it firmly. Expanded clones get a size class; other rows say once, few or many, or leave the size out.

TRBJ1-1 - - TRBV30 CAWSVRFGSKNTEAFF TGTGCCTGGAGTGTACGGTTTGGGAGCAAGAACACTGAAGCTTTCTTT
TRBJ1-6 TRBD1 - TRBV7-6 CASSLERQGTYNSPLHF TGTGCCAGCAGCTTAGAGAGACAGGGGACCTATAATTCACCCCTCCACTTT
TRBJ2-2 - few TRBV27 CASRADTGELFF TGTGCCAGTCGGGCGGACACCGGGGAGCTGTTTTTT
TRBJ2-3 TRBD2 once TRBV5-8 CASSLEVTSGPDTQYF TGTGCCAGCAGCTTGGAGGTGACTAGCGGTCCAGATACGCAGTATTTT
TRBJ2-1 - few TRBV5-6 CASSSGHPEQFF TGTGCCAGCAGCTCTGGACATCCCGAGCAGTTCTTC
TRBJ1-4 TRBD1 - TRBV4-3 CASSQEGGLGDEKLFF TGCGCCAGCAGCCAAGAAGGGGGCCTTGGGGACGAAAAACTGTTTTTT
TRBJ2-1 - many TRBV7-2 CASSLSYGAQNEQFF TGTGCCAGCAGCTTATCGTATGGGGCCCAGAATGAGCAGTTCTTC
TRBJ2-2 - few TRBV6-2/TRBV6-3 CANSPSLNTGELFF TGTGCCAACTCCCCCTCCCTTAACACCGGGGAGCTGTTTTTT
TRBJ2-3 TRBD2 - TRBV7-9 CASSLPLAGDTDTQYF TGTGCCAGCAGCTTGCCACTAGCGGGAGACACAGATACGCAGTATTTT
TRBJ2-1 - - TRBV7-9 CASSLNYRSSDEQFF TGTGCCAGCAGCTTAAACTATAGGTCCAGCGATGAGCAGTTCTTC
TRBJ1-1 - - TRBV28 CASSFSGLLGVEAFF TGTGCCAGCAGTTTCTCGGGCCTCTTGGGGGTTGAAGCTTTCTTT
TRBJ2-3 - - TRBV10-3 CAISGGLDTQYF TGTGCCATCAGTGGAGGGTTAGATACGCAGTATTTT
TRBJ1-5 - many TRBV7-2 CASSSLMGQPQHF TGTGCCAGCAGCTCCTTGATGGGTCAGCCCCAGCATTTT
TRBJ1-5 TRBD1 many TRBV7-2 CASSSQGVNQPQHF TGTGCCAGCAGCTCGCAGGGGGTAAATCAGCCCCAGCATTTT
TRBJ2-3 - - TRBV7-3 CASSWGTRAGLDTQYF TGTGCCAGCAGCTGGGGAACCAGGGCCGGACTGGATACGCAGTATTTT
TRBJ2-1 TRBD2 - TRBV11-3 CASSLALGGGRADEQFF TGTGCCAGCAGCTTAGCGTTGGGCGGCGGGAGGGCCGATGAGCAGTTCTTC
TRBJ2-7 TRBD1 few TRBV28 CASSRQGSSEQYF TGTGCCAGCAGTCGACAGGGTTCGTCCGAGCAGTACTTC
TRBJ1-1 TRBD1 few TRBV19 CASSIGQGKANTEAFF TGTGCCAGTAGTATTGGACAGGGCAAAGCGAACACTGAAGCTTTCTTT
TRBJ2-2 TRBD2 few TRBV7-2 CASSDSGRGIGELFF TGTGCCAGCAGCGATAGCGGGAGAGGGATCGGGGAGCTGTTTTTT
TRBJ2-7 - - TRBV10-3 CAISEQRGIGPYEQYF TGTGCCATCAGTGAGCAAAGGGGGATAGGCCCCTACGAGCAGTACTTC
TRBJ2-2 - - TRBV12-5 CASGLVAGETGELFF TGTGCTAGTGGTTTGGTTGCAGGAGAAACCGGGGAGCTGTTTTTT
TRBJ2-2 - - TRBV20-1 CSARDPGSGELFF TGCAGTGCTAGAGATCCCGGTTCGGGGGAGCTGTTTTTT
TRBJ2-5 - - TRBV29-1 CSVVGYQETQYF TGCAGCGTTGTGGGGTACCAAGAGACCCAGTACTTC
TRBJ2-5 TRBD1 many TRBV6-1 CASRPGQQETQYF TGTGCCAGTAGACCGGGACAGCAAGAGACCCAGTACTTC
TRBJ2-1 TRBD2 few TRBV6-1 CASSEISGTIEQFF TGTGCCAGCAGTGAGATTAGCGGGACAATTGAGCAGTTCTTC
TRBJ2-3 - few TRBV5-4 CASSHKGNGTDTQYF TGTGCCAGCAGTCATAAGGGGAACGGCACAGATACGCAGTATTTT
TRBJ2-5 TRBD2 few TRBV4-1 CASSQDPPSGSGETQYF TGCGCCAGCAGCCAAGACCCGCCTAGCGGGAGCGGAGAGACCCAGTACTTC
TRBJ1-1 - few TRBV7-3 CASSLEVASKAFF TGTGCCAGCAGCTTAGAAGTGGCATCCAAAGCTTTCTTT